The present TCR beta chain was sequenced within a study of CD8+ T cells in alopecia areata. Study background: Tofacitinib administration persisted for 6 to 18 months, succeeded by 6 months off drug. Whole-study results and caveats: Sequencing of scalp tissue also captures the resident alphabeta T cells of normal skin.

The treatment here: oral pan-JAK inhibitor, 5-10 mg twice daily. With respect to this clone: What it recognizes is unknown. Other DNA sequences in the same sample also yield this CDR3.

cDNA prepared by RNA extraction and subsequent reverse transcription served as the template for sequencing. Clones were read by immunoSEQ multiplex PCR, and TCRdb kept only the in-frame ones, dropping some. This sample has about 200,000 clones; more than 30% occur once, and the top ten carry roughly 0.5%. The V gene lost 2 bases and the J gene lost 4 bases, with 5 bases spanning the gap. The CDR3 consists of 11 residues. Germline V CDR1 and CDR2: DFQATT, SNEGSKA (reference sequence). The sequences come from CD4+ T cells sorted from blood, collected around week 34, from a patient treated with tofacitinib. V is TRBV20-1 and J is TRBJ2-5; no definite D call. The clonotype was recovered from a human donor with alopecia areata. The CDR3 DNA sequence: TGCAGTGCTAGATACGGAGAGACCCAGTACTTC. Its protein product is CSARYGETQYF.